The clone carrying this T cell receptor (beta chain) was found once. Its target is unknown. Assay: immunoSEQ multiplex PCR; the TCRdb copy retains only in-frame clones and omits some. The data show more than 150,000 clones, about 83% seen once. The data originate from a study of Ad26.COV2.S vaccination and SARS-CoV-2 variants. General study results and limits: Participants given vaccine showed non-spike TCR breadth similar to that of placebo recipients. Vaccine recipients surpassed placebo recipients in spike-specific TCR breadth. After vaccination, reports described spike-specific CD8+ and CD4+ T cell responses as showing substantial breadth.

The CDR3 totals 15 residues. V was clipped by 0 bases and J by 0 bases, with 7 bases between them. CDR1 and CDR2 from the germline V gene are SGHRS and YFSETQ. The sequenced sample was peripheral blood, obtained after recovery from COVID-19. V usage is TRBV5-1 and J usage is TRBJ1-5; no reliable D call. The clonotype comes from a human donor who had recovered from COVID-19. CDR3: CASSLEGSSNQPQHF. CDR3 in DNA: TGCGCCAGCAGCTTGGAGGGCAGTAGCAATCAGCCCCAGCATTTT.